A single sample is the source of the 29 T cell receptor beta chains below, sequenced in a study of tumor-infiltrating lymphocytes in primary liver carcinoma. The template, 500 ng total RNA, yielded TCR beta cDNA made with a constant-region primer. Three-round nested multiplex PCR performed with slightly modified ARM-PCR produced the TCR beta libraries. Rounds one and two of PCR, each of about 10 cycles, were primed with TRBV1-TRBV30 forward primers and a C-beta reverse primer. TCRdb recomputed calls from the multiplex PCR reads with MiXCR, one row per CDR3 protein. The table has tens of thousands of distinct CDR3 sequences, 71% seen once. Co-extraction of both nucleic acids (RNA and DNA) used about 18-31 mg of unsorted bulk tissue. The sample was liver tumor tissue from sampling region 4. Subset meaning: tumor region T4, right-lateral pole. These receptors were collected from a man in his forties with primary liver carcinoma and hepatitis B virus infection.

Of note for this clonotype: Given the absence of the conserved phenylalanine or tryptophan at the CDR3 end, a read error is likely. This chain connects TRBV4-2 to TRBJ2-7; 10 bases map to TRBD2. CDR1 is LGHNA, CDR2 YNFKEQ, per germline. This CDR3 is built from 18 residues. The CDR3 reads CGSSGKPGLAEGPHEQYL. DNA for the CDR3: TGTGGTAGCAGTGGAAAACCTGGACTAGCGGAAGGGCCACACGAGCAGTACTTG.

This chain connects TRBV11-1 to TRBJ2-7; D is undetermined. CDR1 is SGHAT, CDR2 FQDESV, per germline (reference sequence). CDR3 length equals 12 residues. CDR3 in amino acids: CNSSLTQYEQYF. The CDR3 DNA reads TGTAACAGCAGCTTAACTCAATACGAGCAGTACTTC. Full variable domain (missing parts from reference TRBV11-1 and TRBJ2-7): EAEVAQSPRYKITEKSQAVAFWCDPISGHATLYWYRQILGQGPELLVQFQDESVVDDSQLPKDRFSAERLKGVDSTLKIQPAELGDSAMYLCNSSLTQYEQYFGPGTRLTVT.

V is TRBV12-3 or TRBV12-4 and J is TRBJ2-7, with TRBD2 matching 12 bases. The CDR3 totals 13 residues. Trimming took 5 bases from V and 6 from J; bases not matched to a gene: 2. CDR3 amino acids: CASSRLAGVEQYF. Written as DNA, the CDR3 is TGTGCCAGCAGTAGACTAGCGGGAGTCGAGCAGTACTTC.

This clonotype has just one count. An end of the junction does not agree with germline; a read error may underlie this. The chain employs TRBV6-1 and TRBJ2-5, with D possibly being TRBD1 or TRBD2 (5 bases each). The germline V gene has CDR1 MNHNS and CDR2 SASEGT. The CDR3 has 16 residues. The DNA of the CDR3 is TGTGCCAGCACCTTTGGAGAGTGGGACGGCCAAGAAACCCAGTACTTC. Translated, it gives CASTFGEWDGQETQYF.

Details on this clonotype: A read error is likely, as this CDR3 ends without the conserved phenylalanine or tryptophan. The chain recombines TRBV4-1 with TRBJ1-5; TRBD1 is a possible D gene (5 bases). Germline values: CDR1 MGHRA, CDR2 YSYEKL. The CDR3 contains 15 residues. The CDR3, as DNA: TGCGCCAGCAGTCCCATAGAGGGGAGCAATCAGTCCCAGCATTGT. This gives the protein CASSPIEGSNQSQHC.

This sequence joins TRBV11-2 and TRBJ1-3, with 8 bases lining up with TRBD1. The CDR3 runs to 16 residues. J gave up 2 bases and V 5 bases, and 8 bases lay outside the gene matches. Per germline, CDR1 SGHAT and CDR2 FQNNGV. Here the CDR3 DNA reads TGTGCCAGCAGCATCGGACAGGGCAGTCCTGGAAACACCATATATTTT. It specifies CASSIGQGSPGNTIYF.

This clonotype appeared a few times. Here the CDR3 omits its conserved ending phenylalanine or tryptophan, so a read error is the likely source. This chain connects TRBV4-1 to TRBJ2-7, with D possibly being TRBD1 (5 bases). The CDR3 loop spans 16 amino acids. Germline CDR1 reads MGHRA; CDR2 reads YSYEKL. With 3 bases removed from V and 6 bases from J, the gap between germline ends came to 21 bases. This CDR3 is CASSQDRTGATLEQYL. CDR3 nucleotide sequence: TGCGCCAGCAGCCAGGATCGAACAGGTGCCACCCTCGAGCAGTACTTG.

This clonotype occurred a few times. The junction and the germline gene differ at one end; a read error may be behind it. CDR3: CVSSSRLTSGYQETQYF. CDR3 sequence (DNA): TGTGTCAGCAGTTCACGATTGACTAGCGGGTACCAAGAGACCCAGTACTTC. The chain uses TRBV28 and TRBJ2-5; 10 nucleotides line up with TRBD2. Germline V gene data show CDR1 as MDHEN and CDR2 as SYDVKM. The CDR3 runs to 17 residues.

This clonotype was detected a few times. This may be a read error, as it is one base from a much larger clone. The CDR3 is CSIERGGETQYF. The CDR3 nucleotides read TGCAGCATTGAGAGGGGAGGGGAGACCCAGTACTTC. The chain couples TRBV29-1 to TRBJ2-5; 7 bases agree with TRBD2. Germline-derived CDR1 and CDR2 are SQVTM and ANQGSEA. The CDR3 runs to 12 residues.

In this sample, this clonotype is medium-sized (0.01 to 0.1%). The V call is TRBV11-2, the J call TRBJ2-1, with 7 bases that match TRBD2. The germline gives CDR1 SGHAT, CDR2 FQNNGV. This CDR3 has 15 amino acids. V lost 2 bases to trimming and J lost 15 bases; unmatched junction nucleotides: 16. CDR3 bases: TGTGCCAGCAGCTTAAGTGCGGGAGTGGACTGGGAGTCGTTCTTC. Amino acid sequence: CASSLSAGVDWESFF.

The gene calls are TRBV29-1 and TRBJ1-1; TRBD1 matches 11 bases. This CDR3 is 16 amino acids long. Germline assignment: CDR1 SQVTM and CDR2 ANQGSEA. CDR3 DNA: TGCAGTGTTTTGACCGGACAGGGGGCGCTTAGCACTGAAGCTTTCTTT. The encoded protein is CSVLTGQGALSTEAFF. The complete variable domain, with remaining parts taken from reference TRBV29-1 and TRBJ1-1, reads SAVISQKPSRDICQRGTSLTIQCQVDSQVTMMFWYRQQPGQSLTLIATANQGSEATYESGFVIDKFPISRPNLTFSTLTVSNMSPEDSSIYLCSVLTGQGALSTEAFFGQGTRLTVV.

This clonotype occurred a few times. At one of its ends the junction is not consistent with the germline gene, which may arise from a read error. This chain links TRBV10-3 with TRBJ2-2, with D possibly being TRBD2 (5 bases). The V gene's germline CDR1 is ENHRY and CDR2 SYGVKD. The CDR3 loop spans 13 amino acids. The CDR3 nucleotides are TGTGCCATCAGTACGAATCACACCGGGGAGCTATTTTTT. This encodes CAISTNHTGELFF.

The chain employs TRBV4-1 and TRBJ1-5; no clear D gene. V gave up 0 bases and J gave up 6 bases, with 18 bases separating them. The CDR3 has 17 residues. Per germline, CDR1 MGHRA and CDR2 YSYEKL. For the CDR3, the DNA is TGCGCCAGCAGCCAAGATTTATGGCTATCGGCGAGTCAGCCCCAGCATTTT. Residues: CASSQDLWLSASQPQHF.

Turning to this clonotype: In this CDR3 the conserved last residue, phenylalanine or tryptophan, is missing, so a read error is likely. No DNA is shown, since the ends of the CDR3 on it are uncertain; the CDR3 is the one TCRdb lists. The V and J genes are TRBV7-9 and TRBJ2-1; the table's D call TRBD2 went unverified against the DNA. Germline V gene sequence: CDR1 SEHNR, CDR2 FQNEAQ (reference sequence). The CDR3 is 15 residues long, ends included. This CDR3 is CASSSKDSSGNELFL.

With regard to this clonotype: A much larger clone lies one base from this, so it may be a read error. The rearrangement uses TRBV5-1 and TRBJ2-7; 8 positions agree with TRBD1. The CDR3 consists of 13 residues. Germline-derived CDR1 and CDR2 are SGHRS and YFSETQ. The DNA for the CDR3 is TGTGCCAGCAGCGCCAGGACAGGGCGCGAGCAGTACTTC. Amino acids: CASSARTGREQYF.

The CDR3 DNA is TGTGCCAGCAGCAGTGTAAGGTACGACGAGCAGTACTTC. Protein sequence: CASSSVRYDEQYF. The chain carries TRBV6-2 or TRBV6-3 and TRBJ2-7, with D unclear. Germline CDR1 MNHEY, CDR2 SVGEGT. There are 13 residues in the CDR3. V lost 6 bases, J lost 5 bases, and 14 bases lay in between.

This clonotype was found once. A much larger clone lies a single base off, so this may be a read error. This chain uses TRBV28 with TRBJ2-7; no firm D call. The CDR3 spans 14 residues. CDR1 MDHEN and CDR2 SYDVKM come from the germline V gene. Here the CDR3 DNA reads TGTGCCAGCAGTCCGGAGACTCCCGATGGCGAGCTGTACTTC. As protein: CASSPETPDGELYF.

This clonotype was recorded only once. An end of the junction does not agree with germline; a read error may underlie this. The J gene is TRBJ2-1, the V gene TRBV11-2; D not resolved. The CDR3 contains 16 residues. Germline CDR1 reads SGHAT; CDR2 reads FQNNGV. Here the CDR3 reads CTSSLELLVGMNEQFF. The CDR3 DNA reads as TGTACCAGTAGCTTAGAACTCCTAGTGGGAATGAATGAGCAGTTCTTC.

The gene calls are TRBV29-1 and TRBJ2-2, with a possible D match to TRBD1 (6 bases). The length of the CDR3 is 14 residues. Germline V gene data show CDR1 as SQVTM and CDR2 as ANQGSEA. V shed 5 bases and J shed 13 bases, with 23 bases lying between them. The CDR3 region is CSVRDNRITWGLFF. Here the CDR3 DNA reads TGCAGCGTTCGGGACAATAGGATCACCTGGGGGCTGTTTTTT.

J is TRBJ2-7 and V is TRBV7-9, with 9 bases matching TRBD1. CDR3 size: 16 residues. J lost 4 bases, V lost 5 bases, and 12 bases had no gene match. CDR1 and CDR2 (germline): SEHNR, FQNEAQ (reference sequence). The CDR3 nucleotides read TGTGCCAGCAGCACCTGGGGGACAGGGACAAATTACGAGCAGTACTTC. Translated, it gives CASSTWGTGTNYEQYF.

As regards this clonotype: The CDR3 carries no conserved terminal phenylalanine or tryptophan, so it likely arises from a read error. The V call is TRBV11-3, the J call TRBJ1-5; possibly TRBD1 for D (5 bases). CDR1 SGHNT and CDR2 YENEEA come from the germline V gene. The germline V and J ends were trimmed by 0 bases and 6 bases, with 12 bases remaining between them. The CDR3 has 15 residues. The CDR3 DNA reads TGTGCCAGCAGCTTAGATCTGGGGGTGCCTCAGCCCCAGCATCTT. Its protein product is CASSLDLGVPQPQHL.

The chain employs TRBV10-3 and TRBJ1-5; D remains ambiguous. V lost 2 bases to trimming and J lost 14 bases, with 19 bases between them. Germline-derived CDR1 and CDR2 are ENHRY and SYGVKD. The CDR3 loop spans 14 amino acids. The CDR3 is CAISEHEGDQHKHF. The CDR3 DNA reads as TGTGCCATCAGTGAGCATGAGGGCGATCAGCACAAGCATTTT.

The chain employs TRBV6-6 and TRBJ1-5; D remains unclear. Germline lookup yields CDR1 MNHNY and CDR2 SVGAGI (reference sequence). The CDR3 consists of 14 residues. Trimming removed 5 bases from V and 16 bases from J, with 24 bases in between. Written as DNA, the CDR3 is TGTGCCAGCAGTGAGAGTAATAGCGATCAGCACCAACATTTT. It yields the protein CASSESNSDQHQHF.

Notes on this clonotype: The junction shows a germline mismatch at one end, possibly a read error. The chain couples TRBV11-2 to TRBJ2-7; 11 bases align to TRBD2. Germline CDR1 SGHAT, CDR2 FQNNGV. This CDR3 has 18 amino acids. CDR3 loop: CASSLSVGVAGGGYEQYF. CDR3 nucleotides: TGTGCCAGCAGCTTATCCGTTGGAGTAGCGGGAGGGGGGTACGAGCAATACTTC.

This chain uses TRBV10-3 with TRBJ1-5; D uncertain. The CDR3 loop spans 14 amino acids. Trimming shortened V by 2 bases and J by 13 bases, and 18 bases separated the two germline ends. Germline-derived CDR1 and CDR2 are ENHRY and SYGVKD. CDR3 sequence (DNA): TGTGCCATCAGTGAGAATGAGGGCGATCAGCATCAGCATTTT. Amino acids: CAISENEGDQHQHF.

A word on this clonotype: Germline and junction disagree at one end, which may indicate a read error. The chain uses TRBV4-2 and TRBJ2-2; 7 bases match TRBD2. Germline loops: CDR1 LGHNA, CDR2 YNFKEQ. CDR3 length equals 17 residues. The CDR3 coding sequence is TGTGCCAGCAGCCAAGATTCCCAAGCGGGATACACCTGGGAGCTGTTTTTT. This translates into CASSQDSQAGYTWELFF.

The chain uses TRBV29-1 and TRBJ1-1; D is undetermined. The germline gives CDR1 SQVTM, CDR2 ANQGSEA. V shed 4 bases and J shed 1 base, with 16 bases lying between them. There are 15 residues in the CDR3. In nucleotides, the CDR3 is TGCAGCGTTGGTGTAGGATGGGGTACGAACACTGAAGCTTTCTTT. Translating gives CSVGVGWGTNTEAFF.

Of note for this clonotype: Here the CDR3 omits its conserved ending phenylalanine or tryptophan, so a read error is the likely source. The V and J genes are TRBV4-2 and TRBJ2-5; TRBD2 is a possible D gene (6 bases). Germline lookup yields CDR1 LGHNA and CDR2 YNFKEQ. The CDR3 runs 12 residues. In DNA form, the CDR3 reads TGTGCCAGCGGCCAATGGGGAGGGACCCAGTACTTA. It specifies CASGQWGGTQYL.

Regarding this clonotype: A junction boundary mismatches the germline segment, possibly from a read error. The gene calls are TRBV12-3 or TRBV12-4 and TRBJ2-7, with 9 bases matching TRBD1. CDR3 length: 15 residues. The chain's CDR3 is CASSFVQGANYEQYF. The CDR3 bases are TGTGCCAGCAGTTTTGTACAGGGGGCGAACTACGAGCAGTACTTT.